Presented here are 21 T cell receptor beta chains from one specimen sequenced in a study of T-cell reconstitution after alpha-beta-depleted transplantation in children. The TCRbeta library incorporated unique molecular identifiers. Using its own MiXCR run on the PCR reads, TCRdb lists one record per CDR3 protein. The sample carries roughly 670,000 distinct CDR3 sequences, over 10% recorded once. Specimen: PBMCs, collected before TCRalphabeta/CD19-depleted stem cell transplant. The receptors originated from a girl aged 2 to 10 with congenital amegakaryocytic thrombocytopenia, due to receive a stem cell transplant.

This clonotype was observed at least ten times. The chain is built from TRBV28 and TRBJ1-2, with D perhaps matching TRBD1 (5 bases). V was clipped by 6 bases and J by 13 bases, with 12 bases between them. CDR3 size: 10 residues. In germline, CDR1 is MDHEN, CDR2 SYDVKM. CDR3 bases: TGTGCCAGCAGATTAGGGGTCACCACCTTC. Translated, it gives CASRLGVTTF.

The table lists this clonotype with many counts. This chain uses TRBV24-1 with TRBJ2-3; 12 bases are shared with TRBD1. V dropped 2 bases and J dropped 0; count of bases not matched to a gene: 8. The CDR3 is made up of 19 amino acids. Germline CDR1 is KGHDR and CDR2 is SFDVKD. For the CDR3, the DNA is TGTGCCACCAGTGATTGGGACAGGGGGCGCCGCGGGAGCACAGATACGCAGTATTTT. This sequence encodes CATSDWDRGRRGSTDTQYF.

In the case of this clonotype: A much larger clonotype is one base distant, so this may be a read error. The chain recombines TRBV5-1 with TRBJ2-1; D possibly corresponds to TRBD2 (6 bases). The CDR3 length is 15 residues. CDR1 and CDR2 (germline): SGHRS, YFSETQ. V was trimmed by 3 bases and J by 6 bases, leaving 16 bases between them. The CDR3 nucleotides are TGCGCCAGCAGCTATAGGGACTTTGACTTCAATGAGCAGTTCTTC. It is translated as CASSYRDFDFNEQFF. Full variable domain (outside the CDR3, taken from reference TRBV5-1 and TRBJ2-1): KAGVTQTPRYLIKTRGQQVTLSCSPISGHRSVSWYQQTPGQGLQFLFEYFSETQRNKGNFPGRFSGRQFSNSRSEMNVSTLELGDSALYLCASSYRDFDFNEQFFGPGTRLTVL.

The V gene is TRBV20-1, the J gene TRBJ2-2, with 7 bases lining up with TRBD1. The length of the CDR3 is 14 residues. V was clipped by 1 base and J by 6 bases; unmatched bases: 5. CDR1 is DFQATT, CDR2 SNEGSKA, per germline (reference sequence). The CDR3 bases are TGCAGTGCTAGAGTGACAGGGTTTCCCGGGGAGCTGTTTTTT. The encoded protein is CSARVTGFPGELFF.

The V gene is TRBV18, the J gene TRBJ2-7, with D tentatively TRBD1 or TRBD2 (6 bases each). V was pared by 6 bases and J by 4 bases, with 25 bases between. The CDR3 extends over 17 amino acids. Germline V lookup: CDR1 KGHSH, CDR2 LQKENI. CDR3 region: CASSQSLANRDWYEQYF. Written as DNA, the CDR3 is TGTGCCAGCTCCCAGTCTCTCGCCAACAGGGACTGGTACGAGCAGTACTTC. The entire variable domain, with the rest obtained from reference TRBV18 and TRBJ2-7, is as follows: NAGVMQNPRHLVRRRGQEARLRCSPMKGHSHVYWYRQLPEEGLKFMVYLQKENIIDESGMPKERFSAEFPKEGPSILRIQQVVRGDSAAYFCASSQSLANRDWYEQYFGPGTRLTVT.

This clonotype was recorded at least ten times. J is TRBJ2-1 and V is TRBV20-1; D is undetermined. Germline V gene data show CDR1 as DFQATT and CDR2 as SNEGSKA (reference sequence). CDR3 length: 14 amino acids. Trimming removed 2 bases at V and 8 bases at J, with 16 bases between. CDR3 amino acids: CSARRDLGFYEQFF. In DNA, the CDR3 is TGCAGTGCTAGAAGGGATCTAGGGTTCTATGAGCAGTTCTTC.

There are many counts of this clonotype. The rearrangement links TRBV11-3 to TRBJ2-3, with D tentatively TRBD1 (6 bases). V was trimmed by 5 bases and J by 8 bases, leaving 17 bases between them. This CDR3 comprises 14 residues. Germline loops: CDR1 SGHNT, CDR2 YENEEA. Written as DNA, the CDR3 is TGTGCCAGCAGCATGCTCCAGGGGAAGGGTACGCAGTATTTT. Encoded protein: CASSMLQGKGTQYF.

The V call is TRBV12-5, the J call TRBJ2-1, with D tentatively TRBD1 (6 bases). Germline lookup yields CDR1 LGHNT and CDR2 FRNRAP. CDR3 length: 15 residues. The V and J ends lost 5 bases and 5 bases respectively, with 16 bases between them. The CDR3 reads CASGPVGTQHNEQFF. The CDR3 bases are TGTGCTAGTGGTCCCGTGGGGACACAACACAATGAGCAGTTCTTC.

This clonotype was counted between two and nine times. V usage is TRBV18 and J usage is TRBJ1-5, with 7 positions matching TRBD1. The length of the CDR3 is 14 residues. Germline loops: CDR1 KGHSH, CDR2 LQKENI. V shed 6 bases and J 6 bases; nucleotides not matched to a gene: 8. The CDR3 loop is CASSRAGGSQPQHF. The CDR3 nucleotides are TGTGCCAGCTCGCGCGCAGGGGGAAGTCAGCCCCAGCATTTT.

The sample holds a few counts of this clonotype. V is TRBV12-3 or TRBV12-4 and J is TRBJ1-4; D is undetermined. V was trimmed by 7 bases and J by 7 bases, leaving 13 bases between them. This CDR3 has 13 amino acids. This CDR3 reads CASTRSPGEKLFF. The CDR3 nucleotides are TGTGCCAGCACACGGTCTCCGGGTGAAAAACTGTTTTTT.

The sample holds many counts of this clonotype. This chain uses TRBV20-1 with TRBJ2-7, with 13 bases lining up with TRBD2. After removal of 2 bases from V and 7 bases from J, the junction contained 11 bases not matched to a gene. The CDR3 sequence is 16 residues long. Germline V lookup: CDR1 DFQATT, CDR2 SNEGSKA (reference sequence). The CDR3 DNA follows: TGCAGTGCTAGAAAACCGGGACTAGCGGGATCAAGGGAGCAGTACTTC. Translating gives CSARKPGLAGSREQYF.

This clonotype was seen repeatedly, ten times or more. The chain uses TRBV5-1 and TRBJ2-2; 11 bases align to TRBD2. This CDR3 is built from 16 residues. The junction had 3 bases not matched to a gene; V was cut back by 1 base and J by 4 bases. CDR1 and CDR2 (germline): SGHRS, YFSETQ. DNA for the CDR3: TGCGCCAGCAGCTTGAGACTAGCGGGGATCACCGGGGAGCTGTTTTTT. Amino acid sequence: CASSLRLAGITGELFF. The whole variable domain, remainder taken from reference TRBV5-1 and TRBJ2-2, is KAGVTQTPRYLIKTRGQQVTLSCSPISGHRSVSWYQQTPGQGLQFLFEYFSETQRNKGNFPGRFSGRQFSNSRSEMNVSTLELGDSALYLCASSLRLAGITGELFFGEGSRLTVL.

This clonotype has at least ten counts. CDR3 sequence: CASTVSSDTQYF. The CDR3 DNA sequence: TGTGCCAGCACGGTTTCTTCAGATACGCAGTATTTT. The V call is TRBV12-3 or TRBV12-4, the J call TRBJ2-3; D not certain. The V end was cut by 7 bases, the J end by 4 bases, with 9 bases between. The CDR3 extends over 12 amino acids.

This clonotype was counted many times. The CDR3 sequence: CASSSLLSGNTIYF. The CDR3 nucleotides are TGTGCCAGCAGCTCACTGCTTTCGGGAAACACCATATATTTT. V usage is TRBV7-9 and J usage is TRBJ1-3; D is unresolved. The length of the CDR3 is 14 residues. V shed 4 bases and J shed 4 bases, with 11 bases lying between them. Germline V gene data show CDR1 as SEHNR and CDR2 as FQNEAQ (reference sequence).

This clonotype came up many times. The chain recombines TRBV10-3 with TRBJ2-7; TRBD1 agrees at 9 bases. CDR1 is ENHRY and CDR2 is SYGVKD in the germline V gene. Unmatched junction bases numbered 0, after V lost 6 bases and J lost 3 bases. The CDR3 is 12 amino acids. The chain's CDR3 is CAIRGQGYEQYF. DNA for the CDR3: TGTGCCATCAGGGGACAGGGCTACGAGCAGTACTTC.

The chain couples TRBV29-1 to TRBJ2-5; D is possibly TRBD2 (7 bases). Looked up from germline, CDR1 is SQVTM and CDR2 is ANQGSEA. The CDR3 runs to 13 residues. With 7 bases removed from V and 5 bases from J, the gap between germline ends came to 17 bases. This CDR3 is CSGGGRLQETQYF. The CDR3 DNA is TGCAGCGGGGGGGGGCGTCTTCAGGAGACCCAGTACTTC. Filled out from reference TRBV29-1 and TRBJ2-5, the complete variable domain reads SAVISQKPSRDICQRGTSLTIQCQVDSQVTMMFWYRQQPGQSLTLIATANQGSEATYESGFVIDKFPISRPNLTFSTLTVSNMSPEDSSIYLCSGGGRLQETQYFGPGTRLLVL.

This clonotype was counted between two and nine times. The V gene is TRBV20-1, the J gene TRBJ2-1; TRBD2 matches at 8 bases. The CDR3 contains 14 residues. V trimming: 4 bases; J trimming: 5 bases; junction bases outside the gene matches: 7. Germline V lookup: CDR1 DFQATT, CDR2 SNEGSKA (reference sequence). CDR3 residues: CSANNGRAHNEQFF. In nucleotides, the CDR3 is TGCAGTGCTAATAACGGGAGGGCCCACAATGAGCAGTTCTTC.

Many counts were recorded for this clonotype. This sequence joins TRBV5-1 and TRBJ1-1, with 7 bases aligning to TRBD1. Germline trimming cut 0 bases from V and 1 base from J; bases unmatched to any gene: 3. The CDR3 loop spans 15 amino acids. Germline values: CDR1 SGHRS, CDR2 YFSETQ. For the CDR3, the DNA is TGCGCCAGCAGCTTGGCCTACAGGGGGAACACTGAAGCTTTCTTT. Its translation is CASSLAYRGNTEAFF.

V gene TRBV5-1 combines with J gene TRBJ2-1; TRBD2 agrees at 15 bases. The CDR3 spans 18 residues. After removal of 2 bases from V and 1 base from J, the junction contained 4 bases not matched to a gene. Germline assignment: CDR1 SGHRS and CDR2 YFSETQ. Here the CDR3 reads CASSFWTSGRGSYNEQFF. CDR3 sequence (DNA): TGCGCCAGCAGCTTCTGGACTAGCGGGAGGGGGTCCTACAATGAGCAGTTCTTC.

This clonotype turned up a few times. The rearrangement joins TRBV12-5 to TRBJ2-7; D is possibly TRBD1 (6 bases). The CDR3 has 18 amino acids. Trimming stripped 0 bases from V and 0 bases from J, with 18 bases between. The germline V gene encodes CDR1 LGHNT and CDR2 FRNRAP. CDR3 coding DNA: TGTGCTAGTGGTTTGGTGACACAGGGCATATTCAGCTCCTACGAGCAGTACTTC. Protein: CASGLVTQGIFSSYEQYF.

The chain uses TRBV5-1 and TRBJ2-5; TRBD2 might be the D (6 bases). This CDR3 region has 14 residues. Trimming left V 1 base short and J 5 bases short, with 12 bases between. Germline-derived CDR1 and CDR2 are SGHRS and YFSETQ. CDR3 DNA sequence: TGCGCCAGCAGCTTGTCGGGAGTGGATGAGACCCAGTACTTC. Its translation is CASSLSGVDETQYF.